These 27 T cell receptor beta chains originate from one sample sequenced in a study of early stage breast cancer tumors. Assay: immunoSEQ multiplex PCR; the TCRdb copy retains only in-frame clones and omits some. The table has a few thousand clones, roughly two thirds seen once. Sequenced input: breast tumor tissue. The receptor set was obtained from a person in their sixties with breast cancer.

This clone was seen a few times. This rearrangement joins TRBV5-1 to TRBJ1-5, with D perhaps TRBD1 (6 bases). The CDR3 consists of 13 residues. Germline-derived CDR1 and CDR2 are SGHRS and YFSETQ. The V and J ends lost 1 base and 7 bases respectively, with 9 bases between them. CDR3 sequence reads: CASSLTRGQPQHF. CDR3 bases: TGCGCCAGCAGCTTGACCAGGGGACAGCCCCAGCATTTT.

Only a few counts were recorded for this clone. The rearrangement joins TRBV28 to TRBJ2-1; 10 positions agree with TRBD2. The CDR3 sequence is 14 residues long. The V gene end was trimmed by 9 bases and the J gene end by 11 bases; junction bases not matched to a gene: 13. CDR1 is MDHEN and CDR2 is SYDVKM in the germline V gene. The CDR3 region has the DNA TGTGCCAGTTCGACCCTAGCGGGAGCCCAAAAGCAGTTCTTC. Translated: CASSTLAGAQKQFF.

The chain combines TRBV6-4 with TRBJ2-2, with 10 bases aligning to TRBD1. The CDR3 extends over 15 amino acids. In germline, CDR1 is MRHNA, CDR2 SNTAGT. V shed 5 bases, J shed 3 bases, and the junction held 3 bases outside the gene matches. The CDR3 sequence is CASSTGQGHTGELFF. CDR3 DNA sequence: TGTGCCAGCAGTACGGGACAGGGGCACACCGGGGAGCTGTTTTTT.

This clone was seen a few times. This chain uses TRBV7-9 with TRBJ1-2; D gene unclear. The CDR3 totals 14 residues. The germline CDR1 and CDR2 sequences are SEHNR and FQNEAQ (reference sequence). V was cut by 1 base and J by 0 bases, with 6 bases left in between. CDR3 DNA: TGTGCCAGCAGCTTAGGGAGCGCTAACTATGGCTACACCTTC. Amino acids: CASSLGSANYGYTF. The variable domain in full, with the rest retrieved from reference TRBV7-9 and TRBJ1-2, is DTGVSQNPRHKITKRGQNVTFRCDPISEHNRLYWYRQTLGQGPEFLTYFQNEAQLEKSRLLSDRFSAERPKGSFSTLEIQRTEQGDSAMYLCASSLGSANYGYTFGSGTRLTVV.

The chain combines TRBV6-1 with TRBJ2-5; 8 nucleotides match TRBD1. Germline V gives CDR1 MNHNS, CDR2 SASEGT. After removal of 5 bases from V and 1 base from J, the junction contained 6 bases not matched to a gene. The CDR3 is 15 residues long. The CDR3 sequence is CASSRTGNGQETQYF. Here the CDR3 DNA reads TGTGCCAGCAGTAGGACAGGGAATGGCCAAGAGACCCAGTACTTC.

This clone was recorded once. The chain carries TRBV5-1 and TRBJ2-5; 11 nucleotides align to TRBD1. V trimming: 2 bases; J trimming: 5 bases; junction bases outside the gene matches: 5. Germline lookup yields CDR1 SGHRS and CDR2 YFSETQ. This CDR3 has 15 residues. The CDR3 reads CASSFGGTGGETQYF. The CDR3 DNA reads TGCGCCAGCAGCTTCGGAGGGACAGGGGGGGAGACCCAGTACTTC.

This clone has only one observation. The CDR3 sequence is CASSAGGQRTDTQYF. CDR3 nucleotide sequence: TGTGCCAGCAGCGCCGGAGGACAGCGCACAGATACGCAGTATTTT. V gene TRBV6-4 combines with J gene TRBJ2-3; maybe TRBD1 (6 bases). Germline V gene data show CDR1 as MRHNA and CDR2 as SNTAGT. With 6 bases removed from V and 1 base from J, the gap between germline ends came to 14 bases. This CDR3 is 15 amino acids long.

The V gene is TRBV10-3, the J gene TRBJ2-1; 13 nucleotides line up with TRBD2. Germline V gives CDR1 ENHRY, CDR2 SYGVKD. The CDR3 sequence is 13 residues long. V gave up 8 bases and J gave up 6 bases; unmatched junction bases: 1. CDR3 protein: CAIGLAGANEQFF. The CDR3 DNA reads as TGTGCCATCGGACTAGCGGGAGCCAATGAGCAGTTCTTC.

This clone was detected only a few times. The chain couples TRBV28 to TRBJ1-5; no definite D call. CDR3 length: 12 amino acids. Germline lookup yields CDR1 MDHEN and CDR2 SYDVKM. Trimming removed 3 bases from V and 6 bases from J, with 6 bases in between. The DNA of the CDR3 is TGTGCCAGCAGTTTGACGAGTCAGCCCCAGCATTTT. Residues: CASSLTSQPQHF.

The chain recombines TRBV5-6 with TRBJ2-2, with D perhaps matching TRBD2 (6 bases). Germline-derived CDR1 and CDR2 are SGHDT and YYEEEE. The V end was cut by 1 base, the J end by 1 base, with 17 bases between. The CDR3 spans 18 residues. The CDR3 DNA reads TGTGCCAGCAGCTTGCCCGGGTTCGGGCGGGAGAACACCGGGGAGCTGTTTTTT. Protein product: CASSLPGFGRENTGELFF. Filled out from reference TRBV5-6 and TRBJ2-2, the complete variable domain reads DAGVTQSPTHLIKTRGQQVTLRCSPKSGHDTVSWYQQALGQGPQFIFQYYEEEERQRGNFPDRFSGHQFPNYSSELNVNALLLGDSALYLCASSLPGFGRENTGELFFGEGSRLTVL.

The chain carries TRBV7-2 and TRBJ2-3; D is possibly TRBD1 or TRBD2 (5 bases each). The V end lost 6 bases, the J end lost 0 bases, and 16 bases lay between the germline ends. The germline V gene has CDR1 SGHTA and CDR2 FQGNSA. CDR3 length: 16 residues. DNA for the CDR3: TGTGCCAGCAGGCCTTACGGGACGGCCAGCACAGATACGCAGTATTTT. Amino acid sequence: CASRPYGTASTDTQYF.

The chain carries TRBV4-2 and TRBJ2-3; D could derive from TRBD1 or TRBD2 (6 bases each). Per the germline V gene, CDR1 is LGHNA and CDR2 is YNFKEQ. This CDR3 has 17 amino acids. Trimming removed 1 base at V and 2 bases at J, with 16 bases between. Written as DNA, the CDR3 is TGTGCCAGCAGCCAAGGGGGGGCTAGCGCCTACACAGATACGCAGTATTTT. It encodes CASSQGGASAYTDTQYF.

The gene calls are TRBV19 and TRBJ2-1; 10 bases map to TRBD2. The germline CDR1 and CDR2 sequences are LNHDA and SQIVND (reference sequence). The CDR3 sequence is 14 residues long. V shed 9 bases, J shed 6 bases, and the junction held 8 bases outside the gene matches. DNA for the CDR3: TGTGCCAGCGGACTTAGCGGGAGGTCCAATGAGCAGTTCTTC. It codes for CASGLSGRSNEQFF.

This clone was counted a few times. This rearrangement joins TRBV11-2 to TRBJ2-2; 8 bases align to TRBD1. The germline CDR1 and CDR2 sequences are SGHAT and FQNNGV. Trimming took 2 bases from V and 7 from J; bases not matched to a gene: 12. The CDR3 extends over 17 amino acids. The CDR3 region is CASSLSRQGAVNGELFF. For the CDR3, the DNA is TGTGCCAGCAGCTTATCTCGGCAGGGGGCGGTCAACGGGGAGCTGTTTTTT.

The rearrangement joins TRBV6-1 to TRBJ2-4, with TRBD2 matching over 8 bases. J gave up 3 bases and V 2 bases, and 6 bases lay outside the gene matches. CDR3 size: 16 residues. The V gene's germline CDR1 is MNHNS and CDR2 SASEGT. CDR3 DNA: TGTGCCAGCAGTGAATCTAGCGGGTATGGCAAAAACATTCAGTACTTC. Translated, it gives CASSESSGYGKNIQYF.

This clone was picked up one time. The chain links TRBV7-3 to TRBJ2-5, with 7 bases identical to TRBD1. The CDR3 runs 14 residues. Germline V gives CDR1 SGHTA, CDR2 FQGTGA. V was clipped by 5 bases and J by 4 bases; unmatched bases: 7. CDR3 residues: CASSPTGAGETQYF. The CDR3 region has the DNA TGTGCCAGCAGCCCCACAGGGGCGGGAGAGACCCAGTACTTC.

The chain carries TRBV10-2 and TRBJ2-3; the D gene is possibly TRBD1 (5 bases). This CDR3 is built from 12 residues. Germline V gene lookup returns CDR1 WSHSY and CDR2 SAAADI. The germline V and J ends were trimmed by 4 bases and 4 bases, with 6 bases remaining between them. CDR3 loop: CASSAQADTQYF. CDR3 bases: TGCGCCAGCAGTGCACAGGCAGATACGCAGTATTTT.

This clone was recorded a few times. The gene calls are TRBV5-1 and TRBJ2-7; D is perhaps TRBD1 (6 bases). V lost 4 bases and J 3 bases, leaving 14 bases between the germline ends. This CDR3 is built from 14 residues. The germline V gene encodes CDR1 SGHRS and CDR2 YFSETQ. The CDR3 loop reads CASSQGGDYYEQYF. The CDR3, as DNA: TGCGCCAGCAGCCAAGGGGGAGATTACTACGAGCAGTACTTC. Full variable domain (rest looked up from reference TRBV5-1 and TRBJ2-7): KAGVTQTPRYLIKTRGQQVTLSCSPISGHRSVSWYQQTPGQGLQFLFEYFSETQRNKGNFPGRFSGRQFSNSRSEMNVSTLELGDSALYLCASSQGGDYYEQYFGPGTRLTVT.

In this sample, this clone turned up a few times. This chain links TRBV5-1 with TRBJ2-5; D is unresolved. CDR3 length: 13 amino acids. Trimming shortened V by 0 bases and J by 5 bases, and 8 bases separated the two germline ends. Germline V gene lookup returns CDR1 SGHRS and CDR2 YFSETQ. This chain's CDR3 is CASSLVPWETQYF. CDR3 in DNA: TGCGCCAGCAGCTTGGTTCCCTGGGAGACCCAGTACTTC.

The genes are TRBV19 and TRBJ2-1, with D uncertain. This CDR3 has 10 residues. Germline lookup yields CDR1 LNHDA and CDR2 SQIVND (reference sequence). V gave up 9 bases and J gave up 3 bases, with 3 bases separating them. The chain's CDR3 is CARLYNEQFF. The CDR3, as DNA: TGTGCCAGACTCTACAATGAGCAGTTCTTC.

The CDR3 nucleotides are TGCGCCAGCAGCAAGCTAGCGGGGGGTTTCTACAATGAGCAGTTCTTC. It encodes CASSKLAGGFYNEQFF. J is TRBJ2-1 and V is TRBV5-1; 11 bases agree with TRBD2. Trimming removed 4 bases from V and 3 bases from J; junction bases left unmatched: 6. This CDR3 region has 16 residues. Per the germline V gene, CDR1 is SGHRS and CDR2 is YFSETQ.

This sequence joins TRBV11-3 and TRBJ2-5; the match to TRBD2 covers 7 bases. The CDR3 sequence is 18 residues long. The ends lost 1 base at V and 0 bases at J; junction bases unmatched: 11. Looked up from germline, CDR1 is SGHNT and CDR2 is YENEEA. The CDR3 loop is CASSLGGREDQYQETQYF. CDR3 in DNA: TGTGCCAGCAGCTTAGGGGGTCGGGAGGACCAGTACCAAGAGACCCAGTACTTC.

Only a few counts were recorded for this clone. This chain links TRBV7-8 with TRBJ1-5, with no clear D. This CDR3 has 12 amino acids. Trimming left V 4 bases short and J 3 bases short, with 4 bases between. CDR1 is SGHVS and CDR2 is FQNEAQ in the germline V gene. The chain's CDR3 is CASSSFNQPQHF. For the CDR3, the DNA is TGTGCCAGCAGCTCCTTCAATCAGCCCCAGCATTTT.

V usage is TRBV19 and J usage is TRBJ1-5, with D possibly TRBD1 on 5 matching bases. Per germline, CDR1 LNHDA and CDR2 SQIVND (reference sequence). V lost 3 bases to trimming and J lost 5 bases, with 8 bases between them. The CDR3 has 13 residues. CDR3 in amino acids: CASSIWGDQPQHF. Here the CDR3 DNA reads TGTGCCAGTAGTATCTGGGGGGATCAGCCCCAGCATTTT.

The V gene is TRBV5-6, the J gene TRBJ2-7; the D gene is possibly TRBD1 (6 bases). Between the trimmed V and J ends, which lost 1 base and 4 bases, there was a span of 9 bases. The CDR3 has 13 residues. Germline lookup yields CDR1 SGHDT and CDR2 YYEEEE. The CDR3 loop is CASSLTGRYEQYF. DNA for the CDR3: TGTGCCAGCAGCTTGACAGGGAGATACGAGCAGTACTTC.

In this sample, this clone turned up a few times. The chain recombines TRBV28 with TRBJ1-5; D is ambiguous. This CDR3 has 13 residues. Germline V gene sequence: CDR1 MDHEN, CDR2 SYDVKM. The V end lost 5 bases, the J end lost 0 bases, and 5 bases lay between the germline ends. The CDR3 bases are TGTGCCAGCAGTGTTTTTAGCAATCAGCCCCAGCATTTT. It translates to CASSVFSNQPQHF.

The CDR3 bases are TGTGCCAGCAGCCAAGCGATTAGAGGGGAGCTGTTTTTT. Protein: CASSQAIRGELFF. The gene calls are TRBV16 and TRBJ2-2; D is undetermined. Germline V gives CDR1 KGHSY, CDR2 FQNENV. This CDR3 has 13 amino acids. Trimming stripped 2 bases from V and 8 bases from J, with 9 bases between.